One and the same sample provided the 28 T cell receptor beta chains below, sequenced in a study of cytomegalovirus exposure and HLA in healthy donors. Primers included in the PCR were 60 Vbeta and 13 Jbeta primers. The data were produced by immunoSEQ multiplex PCR, yet TCRdb's version contains in-frame clones alone and is incomplete. Of more than 90,000 clones listed, under 80% are singletons. The material sequenced was PBMCs. The receptors were gathered from a human donor in good health.

The rearrangement uses TRBV5-3 and TRBJ2-2; the match to TRBD2 covers 9 bases. TRBV5-3 is sorted into the ORF group, with uncertain function. J gave up 3 bases and V 4 bases, and 19 bases lay outside the gene matches. This CDR3 region has 20 residues. CDR3 sequence (DNA): TGTGCCAGAAGCGGGGAGGGACTAGCTGGTCTAGGTGCTTACACCGGGGAGCTGTTTTTT. Its translation: CARSGEGLAGLGAYTGELFF.

The V gene is TRBV2, the J gene TRBJ2-2, with 12 nucleotides matching TRBD2. The CDR3 is 17 amino acids. V was pared by 8 bases and J by 0 bases, with 7 bases of the junction left unmatched. Germline lookup yields CDR1 SNHLY and CDR2 FYNNEI. CDR3 protein: CASPSTSGGSNTGELFF. DNA of the CDR3: TGTGCCAGCCCTAGTACTAGCGGGGGGTCGAACACCGGGGAGCTGTTTTTT.

This clone occurred a few times. The rearrangement uses TRBV30 and TRBJ2-1; TRBD2 matches at 9 bases. V was clipped by 0 bases and J by 7 bases; unmatched bases: 7. The CDR3 covers 15 residues. Germline-derived CDR1 and CDR2 are GTSNPN and SVGIG (reference sequence). The CDR3 nucleotides are TGTGCCTGGAGTGTTATGGTAGCGGGGGTGAATGAGCAGTTCTTC. Amino acids: CAWSVMVAGVNEQFF.

This clone was seen only a few times. The chain uses TRBV12-5 and TRBJ1-6; D is possibly TRBD1 (5 bases). The CDR3 loop spans 16 amino acids. The V and J ends lost 3 bases and 9 bases respectively, with 18 bases between them. Germline V gives CDR1 LGHNT, CDR2 FRNRAP. The CDR3 loop reads CASGFGKRQGGSPLHF. The CDR3 DNA reads TGTGCTAGTGGTTTCGGTAAGCGGCAGGGAGGTTCACCCCTCCACTTT.

The J gene is TRBJ2-1, the V gene TRBV25-1; possibly TRBD2 for D (6 bases). Trimming took off 1 base at V and 6 bases at J, with 16 bases between the two ends. The CDR3 has 16 residues. CDR1 is MGHDK, CDR2 SYGVNS, per germline. CDR3 protein: CASSESGVRQGNEQFF. For the CDR3, the DNA is TGTGCCAGCAGTGAATCGGGAGTCCGCCAGGGCAATGAGCAGTTCTTC.

The chain employs TRBV5-1 and TRBJ1-4; a possible D gene is TRBD1 (6 bases). This CDR3 comprises 15 residues. The germline gives CDR1 SGHRS, CDR2 YFSETQ. Trimming removed 4 bases at V and 7 bases at J, with 17 bases between. CDR3 sequence reads: CASSLDGTYLEKLFF. The CDR3 DNA reads as TGCGCCAGCAGCCTGGACGGGACATACCTTGAAAAACTGTTTTTT.

This chain connects TRBV5-8 to TRBJ1-5; D is unresolved. Germline CDR1 and CDR2: SGHTS and YDEGEE. The CDR3 is 12 amino acids. V was trimmed by 0 bases and J by 5 bases, leaving 3 bases between them. In nucleotides, the CDR3 is TGTGCCAGCAGCTTGGGGCATCAGCCCCAGCATTTT. Translating gives CASSLGHQPQHF.

This chain connects TRBV5-4 to TRBJ2-5; 12 bases are a match to TRBD2. The DNA end is a closer match to TRBJ2-7, so the J assignment may be wrong. The CDR3 extends over 15 amino acids. CDR1 and CDR2 from the germline V gene are SGHNT and YYREEE (reference sequence). The CDR3 here is CASSGGTSGLNEQYF. For the CDR3, the DNA is TGTGCCAGCAGCGGCGGGACTAGCGGGCTCAACGAGCAGTACTTC.

The V call is TRBV5-1, the J call TRBJ2-1; D uncertain. Looked up from germline, CDR1 is SGHRS and CDR2 is YFSETQ. The ends were cut back, 0 bases at V and 4 bases at J, with 14 bases in the middle. The CDR3 length is 16 residues. CDR3 sequence (DNA): TGCGCCAGCAGCTTGGGCACCGGGTCCGGGTACAATGAGCAGTTCTTC. Amino acids: CASSLGTGSGYNEQFF.

The chain uses TRBV10-2 and TRBJ2-3; D unresolved. Trimming took off 0 bases at V and 4 bases at J, with 17 bases between the two ends. Looked up from germline, CDR1 is WSHSY and CDR2 is SAAADI. This CDR3 has 17 residues. CDR3 in DNA: TGCGCCAGCAGTGAGTCGACTCGAGACTCCGGCGCAGATACGCAGTATTTT. Translated: CASSESTRDSGADTQYF.

The genes are TRBV7-2 and TRBJ1-2; TRBD1 matches at 10 bases. Germline V lookup: CDR1 SGHTA, CDR2 FQGNSA. The trim removed 4 bases at V and 8 bases at J, leaving 10 bases unmatched. This CDR3 has 15 amino acids. The CDR3 bases are TGTGCCAGCAGCTACGGGGACAGGGGAGGGGAAGGCTACACCTTC. Protein: CASSYGDRGGEGYTF. Drawing the rest from reference TRBV7-2 and TRBJ1-2, the complete variable domain is GAGVSQSPSNKVTEKGKDVELRCDPISGHTALYWYRQSLGQGLEFLIYFQGNSAPDKSGLPSDRFSAERTGGSVSTLTIQRTQQEDSAVYLCASSYGDRGGEGYTFGSGTRLTVV.

The rearrangement uses TRBV27 and TRBJ2-5, with a possible D match to TRBD2 (6 bases). The CDR3 has 16 residues. CDR1 is MNHEY and CDR2 is SMNVEV in the germline V gene (reference sequence). V shed 6 bases and J shed 0 bases, with 17 bases lying between them. The CDR3 coding sequence is TGTGCCAGCAGCCCCGGGTGGGGGAGGTACCAAGAGACCCAGTACTTC. Translation gives CASSPGWGRYQETQYF.

The chain combines TRBV19 with TRBJ2-1; TRBD2 aligns across 12 bases. Losses at the gene ends were 5 bases for V and 6 bases for J; bases not matched to a gene: 8. The germline CDR1 and CDR2 sequences are LNHDA and SQIVND (reference sequence). The CDR3 has 16 residues. The CDR3 coding sequence is TGTGCCAGTAGTCCCCTAGCGGGGGGGAACTTCAATGAGCAGTTCTTC. It is translated as CASSPLAGGNFNEQFF.

The chain uses TRBV18 and TRBJ1-2; TRBD1 might be the D (5 bases). The CDR3 totals 14 residues. V was shortened by 2 bases and J by 6 bases, with 13 bases between the two germline ends. Germline lookup yields CDR1 KGHSH and CDR2 LQKENI. The chain's CDR3 is CASSPVGGQDGYTF. In DNA form, the CDR3 reads TGTGCCAGCTCACCAGTGGGGGGTCAGGATGGCTACACCTTC. Variable domain in full (rest from reference TRBV18 and TRBJ1-2): NAGVMQNPRHLVRRRGQEARLRCSPMKGHSHVYWYRQLPEEGLKFMVYLQKENIIDESGMPKERFSAEFPKEGPSILRIQQVVRGDSAAYFCASSPVGGQDGYTFGSGTRLTVV.

The chain employs TRBV6-1 and TRBJ1-2; perhaps TRBD1 as D (5 bases). Germline V gives CDR1 MNHNS, CDR2 SASEGT. V was shortened by 0 bases and J by 2 bases, with 10 bases between the two germline ends. There are 15 residues in the CDR3. The CDR3 coding sequence is TGTGCCAGCAGTGAAGCGCTTCAGGGAAACTATGGCTACACCTTC. Its protein product is CASSEALQGNYGYTF.

This chain uses TRBV13 with TRBJ1-2; the D gene is possibly TRBD1 (5 bases). V dropped 1 base and J dropped 0 bases, with 15 bases sitting between them. This CDR3 has 17 residues. Looked up from germline, CDR1 is PRHDT and CDR2 is FYEKMQ (reference sequence). The CDR3 DNA is TGTGCCAGCAGCTTAGATCGCGGGGACTCAACTAACTATGGCTACACCTTC. This encodes CASSLDRGDSTNYGYTF.

This clone has a single count. This chain uses TRBV15 with TRBJ1-3; D not certain. The CDR3 loop spans 15 amino acids. V lost 0 bases and J 1 base, leaving 7 bases between the germline ends. Germline CDR1 and CDR2: LNHNV and YYDKDF (reference sequence). The DNA of the CDR3 is TGTGCCACCAGCAGAGATGGGCTTTCTGGAAACACCATATATTTT. Amino acids: CATSRDGLSGNTIYF.

This clone was detected once. This chain links TRBV15 with TRBJ1-5; D not certain. Trimming cost V 2 bases and J 10 bases, with 12 bases left between them. CDR3 length: 13 residues. Per the germline V gene, CDR1 is LNHNV and CDR2 is YYDKDF (reference sequence). The CDR3 spells CATSRPEAVPQHF. The CDR3 DNA is TGTGCCACCAGCAGACCCGAGGCGGTTCCCCAGCATTTT.

This clone occurred once. This chain joins TRBV6-5 and TRBJ2-5; TRBD1 matches at 7 bases. The better agreement between TRBJ2-7 and the DNA end casts doubt on the J call. From germline, CDR1 is MNHEY and CDR2 SVGAGI. The CDR3 is 14 amino acids. The DNA for the CDR3 is TGTGCCAGCAGCCGACGGGCAGGGGGCTACGAGCAGTACTTC. It yields the protein CASSRRAGGYEQYF.

The V and J genes are TRBV5-1 and TRBJ1-3; possibly TRBD1 for D (5 bases). From germline, CDR1 is SGHRS and CDR2 YFSETQ. Deletions cut 0 bases from V and 4 bases from J, with 14 bases between. CDR3 size: 16 residues. The CDR3 here is CASSLDGQGLGNTIYF. CDR3 DNA: TGCGCCAGCAGCTTGGATGGGCAGGGCCTAGGAAACACCATATATTTT.

This chain links TRBV5-4 with TRBJ2-3, with 9 bases that match TRBD2. Germline assignment: CDR1 SGHNT and CDR2 YYREEE (reference sequence). V trimming: 0 bases; J trimming: 0 bases; junction bases outside the gene matches: 8. The CDR3 loop spans 18 amino acids. CDR3 region: CASSLGLSGGHSTDTQYF. The CDR3 coding sequence is TGTGCCAGCAGCTTGGGTTTGAGCGGGGGGCATAGCACAGATACGCAGTATTTT.

This clone showed up just a few times. CDR3 sequence: CASSLVPGGGTDTQYF. CDR3 DNA: TGTGCCAGCAGCTTAGTCCCGGGGGGCGGCACAGATACGCAGTATTTT. The chain joins TRBV7-6 to TRBJ2-3; possibly TRBD2 for D (7 bases). Between the trimmed V and J ends, which lost 1 base and 1 base, there was a span of 12 bases. CDR3 length: 16 amino acids. Germline values: CDR1 SGHVS, CDR2 FNYEAQ. Complete variable domain (other parts from reference TRBV7-6 and TRBJ2-3): GAGVSQSPRYKVTKRGQDVALRCDPISGHVSLYWYRQALGQGPEFLTYFNYEAQQDKSGLPNDRFSAERPEGSISTLTIQRTEQRDSAMYRCASSLVPGGGTDTQYFGPGTRLTVL.

The sample holds a few counts of this clone. The chain couples TRBV6-1 to TRBJ1-6; 10 nucleotides match TRBD1. This CDR3 contains 18 residues. Germline V gives CDR1 MNHNS, CDR2 SASEGT. The V and J ends lost 0 bases and 5 bases, in that order; junction bases with no gene match: 7. CDR3 DNA sequence: TGTGCCAGCAGTGAAGCGAGGGGACAGGGGATCAATAATTCACCCCTCCACTTT. Protein product: CASSEARGQGINNSPLHF.

The gene calls are TRBV10-1 and TRBJ2-3; 8 bases are shared with TRBD2. V lost 6 bases, J lost 2 bases, and 7 bases stayed unmatched. The germline gives CDR1 WNHNN, CDR2 SYGVQD (reference sequence). This CDR3 has 15 residues. In DNA form, the CDR3 reads TGCGCCAGCAGACCCGGGGGGGGAAACACAGATACGCAGTATTTT. Translating gives CASRPGGGNTDTQYF.

This clone occurred a few times. The chain joins TRBV5-5 to TRBJ2-3, with D possibly matching TRBD1 (5 bases). Germline V gene sequence: CDR1 SGHKS, CDR2 YYEKEE (reference sequence). There are 16 residues in the CDR3. The ends were cut back, 0 bases at V and 2 bases at J, with 13 bases in the middle. CDR3 in amino acids: CASSLEGSPDTDTQYF. DNA for the CDR3: TGTGCCAGCAGCTTGGAGGGGTCACCCGACACAGATACGCAGTATTTT.

This clone has just one count. This chain connects TRBV13 to TRBJ1-2; D might be TRBD1 (5 bases). The CDR3 has 14 residues. The germline gives CDR1 PRHDT, CDR2 FYEKMQ (reference sequence). V lost 5 bases and J 4 bases, leaving 14 bases between the germline ends. In DNA, the CDR3 is TGTGCCAGCAGCCCGGGACGGGGAGGCTATGGCTACACCTTC. Translated: CASSPGRGGYGYTF.

This sequence joins TRBV5-8 and TRBJ1-2; 8 bases are shared with TRBD1. The V gene's germline CDR1 is SGHTS and CDR2 YDEGEE. This CDR3 is built from 16 residues. V shed 0 bases and J 4 bases; nucleotides not matched to a gene: 8. CDR3 protein: CASSLGTGKQSYGYTF. The CDR3 bases are TGTGCCAGCAGCTTGGGGACAGGGAAGCAATCCTATGGCTACACCTTC.

The chain recombines TRBV25-1 with TRBJ2-7; unclear D gene. V was shortened by 1 base and J by 3 bases, with 7 bases between the two germline ends. The CDR3 is 13 residues long. CDR1 is MGHDK, CDR2 SYGVNS, per germline. CDR3 coding DNA: TGTGCCAGCAGTGAATGGCTCCTCTACGAGCAGTACTTC. As protein: CASSEWLLYEQYF.